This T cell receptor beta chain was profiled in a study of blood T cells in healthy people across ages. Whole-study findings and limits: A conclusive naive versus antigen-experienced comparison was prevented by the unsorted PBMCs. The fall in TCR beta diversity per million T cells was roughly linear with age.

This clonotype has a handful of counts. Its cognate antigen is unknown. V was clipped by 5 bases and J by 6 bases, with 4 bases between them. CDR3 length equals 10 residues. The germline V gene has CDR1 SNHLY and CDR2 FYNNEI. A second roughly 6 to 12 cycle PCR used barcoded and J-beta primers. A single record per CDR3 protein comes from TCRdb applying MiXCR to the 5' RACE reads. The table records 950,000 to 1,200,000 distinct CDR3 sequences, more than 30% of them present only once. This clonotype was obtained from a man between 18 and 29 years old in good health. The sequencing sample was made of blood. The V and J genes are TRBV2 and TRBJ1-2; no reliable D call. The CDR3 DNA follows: TGTGCCAGCAGTACTCATGGCTACACCTTC. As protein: CASSTHGYTF.